This T cell receptor (beta chain) emerged from a study of blood T cell repertoires in COVID-19. Repertoires were generated with immunoSEQ multiplex PCR, while TCRdb's copy carries only in-frame clones and drops some. The table includes around 470,000 clones, 90% detected once. The TCR comes from a man aged 18-30 years who had recovered from COVID-19. The sample comprised PBMCs or T cells enriched from blood (not recorded which).

In DNA, the CDR3 is TGTGCCAGAAGCCGACTAGCGGGAGTTGGGGACGAGCAGTACTTC. The encoded protein is CARSRLAGVGDEQYF. The rearrangement uses TRBV5-3 and TRBJ2-7; 12 positions match TRBD2. TRBV5-3 is sorted into the ORF group, with uncertain function. This CDR3 comprises 15 residues. J lost 5 bases, V lost 4 bases, and 7 bases had no gene match.